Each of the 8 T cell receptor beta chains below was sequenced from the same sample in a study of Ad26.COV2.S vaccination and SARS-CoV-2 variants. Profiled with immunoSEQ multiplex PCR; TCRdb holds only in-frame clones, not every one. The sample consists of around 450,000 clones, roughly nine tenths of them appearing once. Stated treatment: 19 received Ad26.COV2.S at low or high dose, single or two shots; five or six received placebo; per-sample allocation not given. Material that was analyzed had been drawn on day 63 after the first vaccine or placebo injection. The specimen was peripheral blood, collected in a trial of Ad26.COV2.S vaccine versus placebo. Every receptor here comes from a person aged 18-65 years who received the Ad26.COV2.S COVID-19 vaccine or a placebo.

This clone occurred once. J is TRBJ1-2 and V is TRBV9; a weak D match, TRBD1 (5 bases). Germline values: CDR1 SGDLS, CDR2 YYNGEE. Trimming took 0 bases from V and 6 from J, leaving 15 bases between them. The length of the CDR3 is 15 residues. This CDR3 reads CASSVGGPGWNGYTF. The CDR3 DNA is TGTGCCAGCAGCGTAGGAGGTCCAGGGTGGAATGGCTACACCTTC.

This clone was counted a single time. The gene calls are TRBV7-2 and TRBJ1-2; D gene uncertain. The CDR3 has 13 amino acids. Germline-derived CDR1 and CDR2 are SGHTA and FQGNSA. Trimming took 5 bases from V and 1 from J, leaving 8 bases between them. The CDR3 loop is CASSTLDNYGYTF. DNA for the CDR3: TGTGCCAGCAGCACCTTAGATAACTATGGCTACACCTTC.

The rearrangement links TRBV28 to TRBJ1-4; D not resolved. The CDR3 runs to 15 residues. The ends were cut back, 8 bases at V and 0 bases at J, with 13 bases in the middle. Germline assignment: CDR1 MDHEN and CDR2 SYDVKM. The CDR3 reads CASFAAVSTNEKLFF. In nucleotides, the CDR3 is TGTGCCAGCTTCGCGGCAGTTTCAACTAATGAAAAACTGTTTTTT.

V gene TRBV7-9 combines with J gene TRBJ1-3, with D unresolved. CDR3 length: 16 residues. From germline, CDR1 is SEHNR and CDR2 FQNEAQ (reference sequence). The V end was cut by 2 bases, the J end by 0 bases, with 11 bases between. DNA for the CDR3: TGTGCCAGCAGCTTACCCACAGCACCCTCTGGAAACACCATATATTTT. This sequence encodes CASSLPTAPSGNTIYF. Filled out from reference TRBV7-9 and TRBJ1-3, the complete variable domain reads DTGVSQNPRHKITKRGQNVTFRCDPISEHNRLYWYRQTLGQGPEFLTYFQNEAQLEKSRLLSDRFSAERPKGSFSTLEIQRTEQGDSAMYLCASSLPTAPSGNTIYFGEGSWLTVV.

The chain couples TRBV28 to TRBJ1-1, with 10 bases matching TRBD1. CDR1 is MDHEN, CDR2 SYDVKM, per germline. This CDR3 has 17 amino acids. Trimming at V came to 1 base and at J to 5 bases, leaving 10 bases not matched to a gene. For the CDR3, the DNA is TGTGCCAGCAGTTTATTGGCCGGGGACAGGGGAGGGACTGAAGCTTTCTTT. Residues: CASSLLAGDRGGTEAFF. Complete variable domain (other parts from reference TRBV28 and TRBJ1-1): DVKVTQSSRYLVKRTGEKVFLECVQDMDHENMFWYRQDPGLGLRLIYFSYDVKMKEKGDIPEGYSVSREKKERFSLILESASTNQTSMYLCASSLLAGDRGGTEAFFGQGTRLTVV.

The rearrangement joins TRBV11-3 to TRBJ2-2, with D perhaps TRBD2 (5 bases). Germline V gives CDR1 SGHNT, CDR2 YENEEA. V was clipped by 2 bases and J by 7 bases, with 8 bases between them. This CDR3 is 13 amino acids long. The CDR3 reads CASSLSRGGELFF. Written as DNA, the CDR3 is TGTGCCAGCAGCTTAAGCCGGGGCGGGGAGCTGTTTTTT.

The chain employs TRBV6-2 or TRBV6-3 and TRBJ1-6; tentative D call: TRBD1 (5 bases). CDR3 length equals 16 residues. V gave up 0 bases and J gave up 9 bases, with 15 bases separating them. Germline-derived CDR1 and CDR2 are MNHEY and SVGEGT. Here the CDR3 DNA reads TGTGCCAGCAGTTACTCGAGCCGGGACCTTCGTTCACCCCTCCACTTT. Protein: CASSYSSRDLRSPLHF.

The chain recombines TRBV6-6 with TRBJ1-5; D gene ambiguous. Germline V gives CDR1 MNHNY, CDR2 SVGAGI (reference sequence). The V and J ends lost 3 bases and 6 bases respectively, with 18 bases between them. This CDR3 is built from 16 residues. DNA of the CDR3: TGTGCCAGCAGTTATCGTGGCAGAATCTTTGGTCAGCCCCAGCATTTT. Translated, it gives CASSYRGRIFGQPQHF.